The clone carrying this T cell receptor (beta chain) was observed a handful of times. Antigen: not known. This record comes from a study of blood T cells in healthy people across ages. Study-wide results and limits: Diversity estimates drawn from one million T cells were deemed underestimates. The lack of PBMC sorting stopped any conclusive naive versus antigen-experienced comparison.

The CDR3 runs to 13 residues. Germline CDR1 and CDR2: SGDLS and YYNGEE. V lost 2 bases, J lost 11 bases, and 9 bases stayed unmatched. PCR was performed a second time for about 7 to 12 cycles using a sample-barcoded 5' primer and a J-beta primer mix. Sequencing yielded, for each sample, at least 3 million paired-end reads carrying CDR3. TCRdb used MiXCR to reprocess the 5' RACE reads, holding one entry per CDR3 protein. This sample has about 780,000 distinct CDR3 sequences, with about half found just once. This chain joins TRBV9 and TRBJ2-5; 7 nucleotides align to TRBD1. Source material: blood. The origin of this receptor is a man older than 75 in good health. As DNA, the CDR3 is TGTGCCAGCAGCGTGACAGGGCAGAGTGAGCAGTACTTC. Amino acid sequence: CASSVTGQSEQYF.